The next 25 T cell receptor beta chains were all read from a single sample in a study of blood T cell repertoires in COVID-19. Clones were read by immunoSEQ multiplex PCR, and TCRdb kept only the in-frame ones, dropping some. The table lists just over 200,000 clones, under 90% of them singletons, with approximately 6.1% in the top ten. The source material was peripheral blood. These receptors were taken from a man aged 80 or over with acute or convalescent COVID-19.

The rearrangement uses TRBV5-6 and TRBJ1-5; D is unclear. Trimming left V 2 bases short and J 1 base short, with 7 bases between. This CDR3 has 14 residues. Germline CDR1 and CDR2: SGHDT and YYEEEE. The CDR3 loop reads CASSFWASNQPQHF. CDR3 in DNA: TGTGCCAGCAGCTTCTGGGCGAGCAATCAGCCCCAGCATTTT.

The chain is built from TRBV29-1 and TRBJ2-7; perhaps TRBD2 as D (6 bases). This CDR3 has 16 residues. The germline V and J ends were trimmed by 1 base and 0 bases, with 16 bases remaining between them. CDR1 and CDR2 (germline): SQVTM, ANQGSEA. The CDR3 protein is CSVEGETRGTSYEQYF. The CDR3, as DNA: TGCAGCGTTGAAGGGGAGACTAGGGGAACCTCCTACGAGCAGTACTTC.

V and J are TRBV7-7 and TRBJ2-7; TRBD1 aligns across 12 bases. Germline CDR1 SSHAT, CDR2 FNYEAQ (reference sequence). The length of the CDR3 is 19 residues. As DNA, the CDR3 is TGTGCTAGCCGACCTAAAAGCCCGGGACAGGGGGCGGTATCCTACGAGCAGTACGTC. Protein: CASRPKSPGQGAVSYEQYV.

The chain joins TRBV7-8 to TRBJ2-2; D remains unclear. With 1 base removed from V and 1 base from J, the gap between germline ends came to 7 bases. Germline CDR1 SGHVS, CDR2 FQNEAQ. The CDR3 has 15 amino acids. CDR3 protein: CASSLDTLNTGELFF. CDR3 coding DNA: TGTGCCAGCAGCTTAGACACCTTGAACACCGGGGAGCTGTTTTTT. Full variable domain (remainder filled in from reference TRBV7-8 and TRBJ2-2): GAGVSQSPRYKVAKRGQDVALRCDPISGHVSLFWYQQALGQGPEFLTYFQNEAQLDKSGLPSDRFFAERPEGSVSTLKIQRTQQEDSAVYLCASSLDTLNTGELFFGEGSRLTVL.

The genes are TRBV19 and TRBJ1-5; D unresolved. This CDR3 comprises 13 residues. The V end lost 2 bases, the J end lost 3 bases, and 5 bases lay between the germline ends. Germline V lookup: CDR1 LNHDA, CDR2 SQIVND (reference sequence). DNA for the CDR3: TGTGCCAGTAGTATAAAGCCCAATCAGCCCCAGCATTTT. It codes for CASSIKPNQPQHF.

This clone was counted a single time. J is TRBJ2-3 and V is TRBV3-1 (or the pseudogene TRBV3-2), with 7 positions matching TRBD2. The CDR3 has 16 amino acids. CDR1 LGHDT and CDR2 YNNKEL come from the germline V gene (reference sequence). The V gene end was trimmed by 4 bases and the J gene end by 2 bases; junction bases not matched to a gene: 9. DNA for the CDR3: TGTGCCAGCAGCCCTGCCGGGGCGGGAGCCACAGATACGCAGTATTTT. Its translation is CASSPAGAGATDTQYF.

The V gene is TRBV20-1, the J gene TRBJ2-3, with D possibly being TRBD2 (5 bases). Per germline, CDR1 DFQATT and CDR2 SNEGSKA (reference sequence). Between the trimmed V and J ends, which lost 3 bases and 2 bases, there was a span of 12 bases. This CDR3 has 14 amino acids. In DNA, the CDR3 is TGCAGTGCTAGTGTCGGACTTTTCACAGATACGCAGTATTTT. Translating gives CSASVGLFTDTQYF.

V is TRBV29-1 and J is TRBJ1-2, with 7 bases fitting TRBD1. The trim removed 8 bases at V and 5 bases at J, leaving 5 bases unmatched. Germline V CDR1 and CDR2: SQVTM, ANQGSEA. The CDR3 runs to 11 residues. The CDR3 bases are TGCAGCATAGAACAGGGGTATGGCTACACCTTC. It is translated as CSIEQGYGYTF.

V is TRBV28 and J is TRBJ1-2, with 8 positions matching TRBD1. The CDR3 runs 13 residues. Germline values: CDR1 MDHEN, CDR2 SYDVKM. J was trimmed by 7 bases and V by 2 bases; bases with no gene match: 3. The CDR3 sequence is CASSLQGALGYTF. The CDR3 coding sequence is TGTGCCAGCAGTTTACAGGGGGCGCTTGGCTACACCTTC.

This clone has a single count. The V and J genes are TRBV7-8 and TRBJ2-3; 14 nucleotides match TRBD2. V trimming: 4 bases; J trimming: 9 bases; junction bases outside the gene matches: 3. From germline, CDR1 is SGHVS and CDR2 FQNEAQ. The CDR3 has 14 amino acids. Here the CDR3 reads CASSYGLAGGTQYF. The DNA for the CDR3 is TGTGCCAGCAGCTACGGACTAGCGGGAGGAACGCAGTATTTT.

Worth noting for this clone: At one of its ends the junction is not consistent with the germline gene, which may arise from a read error. The rearrangement joins TRBV10-1 to TRBJ1-5; 9 bases map to TRBD1. The CDR3 is made up of 17 amino acids. The germline V gene encodes CDR1 WNHNN and CDR2 SYGVQD (reference sequence). The CDR3 DNA is TGCGCCAGCAGTGAGTCTGAAGAGGACAGGGGTAATCGGCCCCAGCATTTT. Its translation is CASSESEEDRGNRPQHF.

The CDR3 here is CASSPPQGWNYGYTF. As DNA, the CDR3 is TGTGCCAGCTCACCACCACAGGGGTGGAACTATGGCTACACCTTC. The chain employs TRBV18 and TRBJ1-2; TRBD1 agrees at 7 bases. Germline V gives CDR1 KGHSH, CDR2 LQKENI. The CDR3 length is 15 residues. V lost 0 bases to trimming and J lost 2 bases; unmatched junction nucleotides: 3.

V usage is TRBV9 and J usage is TRBJ1-4; 7 bases match TRBD1. V dropped 4 bases and J dropped 2; count of bases not matched to a gene: 8. CDR3 length equals 16 residues. Germline V CDR1 and CDR2: SGDLS, YYNGEE. For the CDR3, the DNA is TGTGCCAGCAGCACTCACAGGGGTGGGACTAATGAAAAACTGTTTTTT. It yields the protein CASSTHRGGTNEKLFF.

V and J are TRBV7-2 and TRBJ2-2; 7 nucleotides match TRBD2. The CDR3 is made up of 15 amino acids. V gave up 4 bases and J gave up 1 base; unmatched junction bases: 3. CDR1 is SGHTA, CDR2 FQGNSA, per germline. CDR3 coding DNA: TGTGCCAGCAGCTCACTAGCGTTGAACACCGGGGAGCTGTTTTTT. Translating it yields CASSSLALNTGELFF.

The chain uses TRBV7-8 and TRBJ2-1; 15 positions agree with TRBD2. J gave up 2 bases and V 1 base, and 3 bases lay outside the gene matches. CDR1 and CDR2 (germline): SGHVS, FQNEAQ. The CDR3 extends over 18 amino acids. The CDR3 loop reads CASSLGGTSGRTYNEQFF. The CDR3 nucleotides are TGTGCCAGCAGCTTAGGGGGGACTAGCGGGAGGACCTACAATGAGCAGTTCTTC.

The chain joins TRBV7-2 to TRBJ1-2; no clear D. This CDR3 spans 13 amino acids. Trimming removed 4 bases from V and 3 bases from J, with 9 bases in between. CDR1 is SGHTA and CDR2 is FQGNSA in the germline V gene. The CDR3 here is CASSSRDYYGYTF. CDR3 nucleotides: TGTGCCAGCAGCTCCCGCGATTACTATGGCTACACCTTC.

The rearrangement links TRBV14 to TRBJ1-2; 7 bases are shared with TRBD1. Trimming at V came to 4 bases and at J to 6 bases, leaving 14 bases not matched to a gene. The CDR3 runs to 16 residues. Per germline, CDR1 SGHDN and CDR2 FVKESK. CDR3 in DNA: TGTGCCAGCAGCCGAGAACAGGGGAGGTTAGAGAATGGCTACACCTTC. Its protein is CASSREQGRLENGYTF.

The V and J genes are TRBV6-5 and TRBJ2-7; a possible D gene is TRBD1 (5 bases). Germline CDR1 MNHEY, CDR2 SVGAGI. V lost 11 bases to trimming and J lost 0 bases, with 17 bases between them. The CDR3 consists of 14 residues. Here the CDR3 reads CAGALDTFSYEQYV. The CDR3 region has the DNA TGTGCCGGCGCCCTGGACACCTTCTCCTACGAGCAGTACGTC.

This clone was found once. The genes are TRBV5-6 and TRBJ1-5; possibly TRBD1 for D (5 bases). Germline lookup yields CDR1 SGHDT and CDR2 YYEEEE. The CDR3 has 18 amino acids. V was clipped by 0 bases and J by 1 base, with 17 bases between them. CDR3: CASSLDGRGRASNQPQHF. CDR3 nucleotides: TGTGCCAGCAGCTTGGACGGGAGGGGTCGGGCGAGCAATCAGCCCCAGCATTTT.

This rearrangement joins TRBV11-2 to TRBJ2-2; TRBD2 agrees at 11 bases. The V gene end was trimmed by 5 bases and the J gene end by 7 bases; junction bases not matched to a gene: 9. CDR3 length: 16 amino acids. Germline V gene data show CDR1 as SGHAT and CDR2 as FQNNGV. The CDR3 coding sequence is TGTGCCAGCAGCCGGACTAGCGGGCCGACCAACGGGGAGCTGTTTTTT. Its translation: CASSRTSGPTNGELFF.

This clone appeared a few times. The chain carries TRBV19 and TRBJ1-4; D unresolved. Germline values: CDR1 LNHDA, CDR2 SQIVND (reference sequence). CDR3 length equals 14 residues. Trimming took off 3 bases at V and 0 bases at J, with 5 bases between the two ends. CDR3 coding DNA: TGTGCCAGTAGTATCTCTGCAACTAATGAAAAACTGTTTTTT. Its translation: CASSISATNEKLFF.

The V gene is TRBV5-4, the J gene TRBJ2-2; 8 nucleotides agree with TRBD2. After removal of 2 bases from V and 0 bases from J, the junction contained 0 bases not matched to a gene. Looked up from germline, CDR1 is SGHNT and CDR2 is YYREEE (reference sequence). The CDR3 consists of 15 residues. The CDR3 DNA sequence: TGTGCCAGCAGCTTAGCGGGAGCGAACACCGGGGAGCTGTTTTTT. Protein: CASSLAGANTGELFF. Drawing the rest from reference TRBV5-4 and TRBJ2-2, the complete variable domain is ETGVTQSPTHLIKTRGQQVTLRCSSQSGHNTVSWYQQALGQGPQFIFQYYREEENGRGNFPPRFSGLQFPNYSSELNVNALELDDSALYLCASSLAGANTGELFFGEGSRLTVL.

The chain links TRBV11-2 to TRBJ2-2, with a weak D call TRBD2 (7 bases). The CDR3 runs to 16 residues. V lost 5 bases to trimming and J lost 5 bases, with 18 bases between them. CDR1 and CDR2 from the germline V gene are SGHAT and FQNNGV. CDR3 sequence: CASSPRGRESTGELFF. CDR3 DNA: TGTGCCAGCAGCCCGCGGGGGCGGGAGTCGACCGGGGAGCTGTTTTTT.

This clone was picked up one time. This sequence joins TRBV5-1 and TRBJ1-2; 8 nucleotides align to TRBD1. J was trimmed by 6 bases and V by 3 bases; bases with no gene match: 7. Germline CDR1 reads SGHRS; CDR2 reads YFSETQ. This CDR3 is built from 14 residues. CDR3 bases: TGCGCCAGCAGCTCCGGTCAGGGGGCGGATGGCTACACCTTC. Its translation is CASSSGQGADGYTF.

V usage is TRBV18 and J usage is TRBJ2-5; TRBD1 matches 8 bases. The CDR3 totals 15 residues. The junction had 7 bases not matched to a gene; V was cut back by 2 bases and J by 5 bases. Germline V gives CDR1 KGHSH, CDR2 LQKENI. In nucleotides, the CDR3 is TGTGCCAGCTCACCATCCCAGGGGGCGAGGGAGACCCAGTACTTC. Its protein is CASSPSQGARETQYF. The whole variable domain, remainder taken from reference TRBV18 and TRBJ2-5, is NAGVMQNPRHLVRRRGQEARLRCSPMKGHSHVYWYRQLPEEGLKFMVYLQKENIIDESGMPKERFSAEFPKEGPSILRIQQVVRGDSAAYFCASSPSQGARETQYFGPGTRLLVL.